This T cell receptor (beta chain) came from a study of cytomegalovirus exposure and HLA in healthy donors. Study-wide results and limits: Per a prior analysis, the majority of TCR beta V segments were productive roughly 87% or roughly 30% of the time.

Points on this clone: Its matching antigen is unknown.

PCR was performed using 60 Vbeta and 13 Jbeta primers. Some clones are missing from TCRdb's copy, which holds only in-frame ones; the method was immunoSEQ multiplex PCR. In the table there are about 110,000 clones, roughly three quarters of which are singletons. The V end was cut by 4 bases, the J end by 5 bases, with 11 bases between. Germline V lookup: CDR1 MNHEY, CDR2 SVGAGI. This CDR3 spans 13 amino acids. This receptor was identified in a man aged 18 to 29 in good health and CMV-seronegative. The sequencing input was PBMCs. The V and J genes are TRBV6-5 and TRBJ1-2; maybe TRBD1 (6 bases). The CDR3 protein is CASSLDRTYGYTF. CDR3 bases: TGTGCCAGCAGTTTAGACAGGACTTATGGCTACACCTTC.